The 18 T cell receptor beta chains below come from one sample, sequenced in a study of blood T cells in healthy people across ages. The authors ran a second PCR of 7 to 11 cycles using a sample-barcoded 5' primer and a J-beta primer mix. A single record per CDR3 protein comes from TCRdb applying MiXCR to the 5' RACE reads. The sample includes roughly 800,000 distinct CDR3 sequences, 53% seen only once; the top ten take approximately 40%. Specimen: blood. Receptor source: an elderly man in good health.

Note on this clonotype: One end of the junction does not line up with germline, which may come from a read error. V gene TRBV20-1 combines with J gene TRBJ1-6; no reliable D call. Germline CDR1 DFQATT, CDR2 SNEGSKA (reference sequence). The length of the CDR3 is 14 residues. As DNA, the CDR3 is TGTAGTGTTGGGGTTAGCTCCTATAATTCACCCCTCCACTTT. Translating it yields CSVGVSSYNSPLHF.

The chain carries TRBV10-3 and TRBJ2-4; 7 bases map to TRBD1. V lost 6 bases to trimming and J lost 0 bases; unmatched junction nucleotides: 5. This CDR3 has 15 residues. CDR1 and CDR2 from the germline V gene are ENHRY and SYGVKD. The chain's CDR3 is CAIRGDSEAKNIQYF. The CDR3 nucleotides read TGTGCCATCAGGGGGGACAGTGAAGCCAAAAACATTCAGTACTTC.

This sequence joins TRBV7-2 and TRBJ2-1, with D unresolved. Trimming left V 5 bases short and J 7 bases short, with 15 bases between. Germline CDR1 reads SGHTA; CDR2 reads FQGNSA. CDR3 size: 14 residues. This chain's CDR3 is CASSPYNKWNEQFF. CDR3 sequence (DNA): TGTGCCAGCAGCCCCTACAACAAGTGGAATGAGCAGTTCTTC.

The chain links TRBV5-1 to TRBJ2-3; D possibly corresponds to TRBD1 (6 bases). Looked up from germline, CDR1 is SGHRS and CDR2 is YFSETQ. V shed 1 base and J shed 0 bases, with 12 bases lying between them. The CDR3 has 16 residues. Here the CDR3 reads CASSLTGSYSTDTQYF. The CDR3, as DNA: TGCGCCAGCAGCTTGACAGGGTCTTATAGCACAGATACGCAGTATTTT. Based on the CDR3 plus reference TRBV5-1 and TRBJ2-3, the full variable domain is KAGVTQTPRYLIKTRGQQVTLSCSPISGHRSVSWYQQTPGQGLQFLFEYFSETQRNKGNFPGRFSGRQFSNSRSEMNVSTLELGDSALYLCASSLTGSYSTDTQYFGPGTRLTVL.

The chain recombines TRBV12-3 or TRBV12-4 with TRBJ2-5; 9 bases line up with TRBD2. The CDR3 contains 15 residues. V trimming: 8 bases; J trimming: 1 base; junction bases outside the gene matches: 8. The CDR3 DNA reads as TGTGCCAGCTCCCTCACGACTAGCGGCCAAGAGACCCAGTACTTC. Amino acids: CASSLTTSGQETQYF.

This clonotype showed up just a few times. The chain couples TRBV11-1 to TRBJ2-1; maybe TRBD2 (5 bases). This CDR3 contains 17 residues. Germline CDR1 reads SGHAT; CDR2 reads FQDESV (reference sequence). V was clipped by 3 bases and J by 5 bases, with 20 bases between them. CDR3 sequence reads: CASSFEGSSRSNNEQFF. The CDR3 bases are TGTGCCAGCAGCTTCGAGGGCTCGTCCAGATCGAACAATGAGCAGTTCTTC.

The CDR3 region is CASSLRASGVSYNEQYF. The DNA for the CDR3 is TGCGCCAGCAGCTTAAGGGCTAGCGGTGTATCCTACAATGAGCAGTACTTC. The V gene is TRBV5-1, the J gene TRBJ2-1, with 7 bases that match TRBD2. The DNA end favors TRBJ2-7, so the J call may be wrong. From germline, CDR1 is SGHRS and CDR2 YFSETQ. This CDR3 spans 17 amino acids.

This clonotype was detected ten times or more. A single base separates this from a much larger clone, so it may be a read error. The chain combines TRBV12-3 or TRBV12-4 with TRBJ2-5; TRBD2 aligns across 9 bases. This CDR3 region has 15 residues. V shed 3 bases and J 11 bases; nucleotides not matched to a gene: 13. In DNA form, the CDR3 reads TGTGCCAGCAGTTTTGGGGCGGGAGGGCTCAATGAGCAGTACTTC. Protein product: CASSFGAGGLNEQYF.

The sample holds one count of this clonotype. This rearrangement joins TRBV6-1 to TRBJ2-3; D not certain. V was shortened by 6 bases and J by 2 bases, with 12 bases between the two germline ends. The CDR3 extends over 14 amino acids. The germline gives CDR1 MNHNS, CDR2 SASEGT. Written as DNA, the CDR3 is TGTGCCAGCAGGACCTCAGAGTACACAGATACGCAGTATTTT. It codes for CASRTSEYTDTQYF.

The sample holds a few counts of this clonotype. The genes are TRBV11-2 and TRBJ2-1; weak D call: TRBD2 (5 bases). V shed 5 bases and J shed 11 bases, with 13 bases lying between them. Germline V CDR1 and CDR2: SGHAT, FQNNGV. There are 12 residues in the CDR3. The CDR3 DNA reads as TGTGCCAGCAGCCCCCTGAGGGAAAAGCAGTTCTTC. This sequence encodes CASSPLREKQFF.

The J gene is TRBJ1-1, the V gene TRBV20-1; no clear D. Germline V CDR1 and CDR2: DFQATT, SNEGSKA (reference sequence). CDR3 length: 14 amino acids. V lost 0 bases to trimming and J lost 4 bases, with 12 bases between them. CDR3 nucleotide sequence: TGCAGTGCTAGAGATGGTCTCATCGGCACTGAAGCTTTCTTT. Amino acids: CSARDGLIGTEAFF.

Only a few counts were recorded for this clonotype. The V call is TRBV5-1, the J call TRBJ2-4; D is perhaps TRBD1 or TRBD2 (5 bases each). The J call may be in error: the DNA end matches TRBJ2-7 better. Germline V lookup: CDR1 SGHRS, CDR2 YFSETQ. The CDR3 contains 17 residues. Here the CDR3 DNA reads TGCGCCAGCAGCTCACCGGGACGGATCCTCGCCGGGGACGAGCAGTACTTC. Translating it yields CASSSPGRILAGDEQYF.

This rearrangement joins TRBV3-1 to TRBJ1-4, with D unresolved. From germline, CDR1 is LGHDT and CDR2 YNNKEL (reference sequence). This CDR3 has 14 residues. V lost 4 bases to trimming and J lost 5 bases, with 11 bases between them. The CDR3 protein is CASSPDGRNEKLFF. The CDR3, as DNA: TGTGCCAGCAGCCCGGACGGGAGGAATGAAAAACTGTTTTTT.

The CDR3 spells CASSLFPAAASRTEAFF. The CDR3 DNA reads TGTGCCAGCAGCTTATTCCCCGCCGCGGCCAGTCGGACTGAAGCTTTCTTT. This rearrangement joins TRBV7-2 to TRBJ1-1; no reliable D call. Germline V gene data show CDR1 as SGHTA and CDR2 as FQGNSA. Trimming removed 2 bases at V and 5 bases at J, with 21 bases between. This CDR3 has 17 residues. The variable domain in full, completed from reference TRBV7-2 and TRBJ1-1, reads GAGVSQSPSNKVTEKGKDVELRCDPISGHTALYWYRQSLGQGLEFLIYFQGNSAPDKSGLPSDRFSAERTGGSVSTLTIQRTQQEDSAVYLCASSLFPAAASRTEAFFGQGTRLTVV.

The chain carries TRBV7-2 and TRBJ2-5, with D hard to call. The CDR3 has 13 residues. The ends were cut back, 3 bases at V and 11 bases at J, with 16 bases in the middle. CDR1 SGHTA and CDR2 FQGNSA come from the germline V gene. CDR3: CASSLNAYNEQYF. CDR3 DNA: TGTGCCAGCAGCTTGAACGCCTACAATGAGCAGTACTTC. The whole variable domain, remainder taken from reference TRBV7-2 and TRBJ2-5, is GAGVSQSPSNKVTEKGKDVELRCDPISGHTALYWYRQSLGQGLEFLIYFQGNSAPDKSGLPSDRFSAERTGGSVSTLTIQRTQQEDSAVYLCASSLNAYNEQYFGPGTRLLVL.

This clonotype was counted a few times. The CDR3 bases are TGTGCCAGCAGCTTAGGGGGTGGCAGGGTTACCGAGCAGTACTTC. Translation: CASSLGGGRVTEQYF. The J gene is TRBJ2-5, the V gene TRBV7-8, with D perhaps matching TRBD1 (5 bases). Gene TRBJ2-7 matches the end of the DNA better, so the J call may be wrong. CDR1 is SGHVS and CDR2 is FQNEAQ in the germline V gene. This CDR3 has 15 residues.

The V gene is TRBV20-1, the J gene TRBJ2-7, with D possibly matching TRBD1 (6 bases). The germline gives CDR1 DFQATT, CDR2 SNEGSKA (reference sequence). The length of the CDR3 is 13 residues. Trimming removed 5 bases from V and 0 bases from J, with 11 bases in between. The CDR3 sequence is CSASGQYSYEQYF. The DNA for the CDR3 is TGCAGTGCTTCCGGACAGTACTCCTACGAGCAGTACTTC.

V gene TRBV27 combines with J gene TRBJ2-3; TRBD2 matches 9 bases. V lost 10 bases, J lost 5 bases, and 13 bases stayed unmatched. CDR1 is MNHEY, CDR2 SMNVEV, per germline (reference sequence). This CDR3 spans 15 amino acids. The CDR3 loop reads CATLTSGQGIDTQYF. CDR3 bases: TGTGCCACCCTGACTAGCGGCCAAGGGATAGATACGCAGTATTTT.